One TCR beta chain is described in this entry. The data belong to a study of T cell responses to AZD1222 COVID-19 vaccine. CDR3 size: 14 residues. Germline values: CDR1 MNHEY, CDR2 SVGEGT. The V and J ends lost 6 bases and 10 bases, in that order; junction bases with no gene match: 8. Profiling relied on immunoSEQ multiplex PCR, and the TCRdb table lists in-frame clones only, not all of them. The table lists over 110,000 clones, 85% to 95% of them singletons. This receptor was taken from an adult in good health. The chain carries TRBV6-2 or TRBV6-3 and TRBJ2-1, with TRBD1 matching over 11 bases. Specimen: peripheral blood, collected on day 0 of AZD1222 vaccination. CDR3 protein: CASSPGQGAREQFF. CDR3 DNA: TGTGCCAGCAGCCCAGGACAGGGGGCAAGAGAGCAGTTCTTC.